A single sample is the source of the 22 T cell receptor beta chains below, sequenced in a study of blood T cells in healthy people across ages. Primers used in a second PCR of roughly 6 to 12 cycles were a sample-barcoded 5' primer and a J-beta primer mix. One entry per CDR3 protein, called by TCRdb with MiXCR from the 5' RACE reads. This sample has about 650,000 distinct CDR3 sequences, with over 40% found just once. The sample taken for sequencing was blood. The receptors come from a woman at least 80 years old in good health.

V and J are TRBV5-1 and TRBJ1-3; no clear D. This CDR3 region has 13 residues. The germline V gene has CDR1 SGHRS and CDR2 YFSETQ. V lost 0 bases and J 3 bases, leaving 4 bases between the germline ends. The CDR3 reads CASSLGFGNTIYF. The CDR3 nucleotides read TGCGCCAGCAGCTTGGGCTTTGGAAACACCATATATTTT.

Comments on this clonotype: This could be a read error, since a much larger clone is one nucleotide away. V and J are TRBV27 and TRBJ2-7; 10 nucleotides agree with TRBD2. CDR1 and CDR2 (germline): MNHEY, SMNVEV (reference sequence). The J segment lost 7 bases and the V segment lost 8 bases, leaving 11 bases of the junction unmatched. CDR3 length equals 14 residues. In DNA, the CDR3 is TGTGCCAGCTGTAGCGGGAGGAAGTACAATGAGCAGTACTTC. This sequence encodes CASCSGRKYNEQYF.

In DNA, the CDR3 is TGTGCCAGCAGCTCCCCACCACCGACAGGGCGGTACACTGAAGCTTTCTTT. It is translated as CASSSPPPTGRYTEAFF. V is TRBV7-9 and J is TRBJ1-1; 7 bases are shared with TRBD1. Germline trimming cut 4 bases from V and 3 bases from J; bases unmatched to any gene: 14. Per germline, CDR1 SEHNR and CDR2 FQNEAQ (reference sequence). The CDR3 has 17 amino acids.

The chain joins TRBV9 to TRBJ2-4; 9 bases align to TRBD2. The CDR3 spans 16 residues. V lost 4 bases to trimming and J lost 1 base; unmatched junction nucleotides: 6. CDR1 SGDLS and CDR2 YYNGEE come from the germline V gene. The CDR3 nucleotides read TGTGCCAGCAGCTCAGGCGGGGGGGCGGCCAAAAACATTCAGTACTTC. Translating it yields CASSSGGGAAKNIQYF.

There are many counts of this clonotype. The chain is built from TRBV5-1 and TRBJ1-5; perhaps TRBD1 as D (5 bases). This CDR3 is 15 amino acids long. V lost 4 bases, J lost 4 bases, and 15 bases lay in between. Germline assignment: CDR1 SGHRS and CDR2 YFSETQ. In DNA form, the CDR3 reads TGCGCCAGCAGCAGAGAGGGGTATGGGAATCAGCCCCAGCATTTT. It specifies CASSREGYGNQPQHF.

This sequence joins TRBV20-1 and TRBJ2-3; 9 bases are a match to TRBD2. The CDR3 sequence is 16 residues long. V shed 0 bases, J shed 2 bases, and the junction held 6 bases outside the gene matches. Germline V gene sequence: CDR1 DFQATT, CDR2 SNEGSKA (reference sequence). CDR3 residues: CSARDMVAGDTDTQYF. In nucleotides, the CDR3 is TGCAGTGCTAGAGATATGGTAGCGGGAGACACAGATACGCAGTATTTT.

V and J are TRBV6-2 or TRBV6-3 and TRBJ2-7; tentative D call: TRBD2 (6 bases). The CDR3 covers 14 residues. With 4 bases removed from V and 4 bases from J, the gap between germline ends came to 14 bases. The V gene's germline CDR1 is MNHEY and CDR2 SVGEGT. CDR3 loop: CASSLGGKPYEQYF. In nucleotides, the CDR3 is TGTGCCAGCAGTTTGGGCGGGAAACCATACGAGCAGTACTTC.

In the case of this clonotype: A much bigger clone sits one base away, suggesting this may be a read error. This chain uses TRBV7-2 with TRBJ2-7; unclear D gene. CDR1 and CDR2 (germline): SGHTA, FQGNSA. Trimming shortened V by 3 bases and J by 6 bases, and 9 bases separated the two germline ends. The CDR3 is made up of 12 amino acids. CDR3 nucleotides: TGTGCCAGCAGCTTTGCCTGTGGCGAGCAGTACTTC. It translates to CASSFACGEQYF.

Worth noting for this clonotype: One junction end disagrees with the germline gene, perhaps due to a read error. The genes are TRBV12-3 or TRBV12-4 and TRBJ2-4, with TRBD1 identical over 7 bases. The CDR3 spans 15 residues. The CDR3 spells CASSLTGVGKNIQYF. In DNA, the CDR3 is TGTGCTAGCAGCTTAACAGGGGTGGGCAAAAACATCCAGTACTTC.

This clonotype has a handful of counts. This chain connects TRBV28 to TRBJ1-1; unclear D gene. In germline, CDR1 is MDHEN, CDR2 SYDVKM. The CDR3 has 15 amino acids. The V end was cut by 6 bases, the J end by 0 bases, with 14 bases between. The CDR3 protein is CASRNGGKVNTEAFF. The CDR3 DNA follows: TGTGCCAGCAGAAACGGCGGAAAAGTGAACACTGAAGCTTTCTTT.

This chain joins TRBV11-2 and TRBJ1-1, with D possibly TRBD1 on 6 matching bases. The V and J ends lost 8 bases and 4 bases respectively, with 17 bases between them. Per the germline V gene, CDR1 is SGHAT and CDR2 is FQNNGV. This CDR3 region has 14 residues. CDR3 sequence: CASQPQGRPTEAFF. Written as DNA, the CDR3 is TGTGCCAGCCAACCTCAGGGGCGCCCCACTGAAGCTTTCTTT.

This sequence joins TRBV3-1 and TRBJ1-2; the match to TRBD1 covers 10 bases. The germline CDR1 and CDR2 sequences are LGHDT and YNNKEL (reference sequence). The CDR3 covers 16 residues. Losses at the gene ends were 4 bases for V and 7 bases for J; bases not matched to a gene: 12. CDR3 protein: CASSLSGGQGKGGYTF. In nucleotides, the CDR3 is TGTGCCAGCAGCCTGAGCGGGGGACAGGGGAAGGGTGGCTACACCTTC.

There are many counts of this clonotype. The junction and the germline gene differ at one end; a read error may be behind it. Here the CDR3 reads CASSYGGITDTRYF. The CDR3 region has the DNA TGTGCCAGCAGTTACGGGGGGATAACAGATACGCGGTATTTT. This rearrangement joins TRBV6-5 to TRBJ2-3; D possibly corresponds to TRBD2 (6 bases). Germline CDR1 is MNHEY and CDR2 is SVGAGI. The length of the CDR3 is 14 residues.

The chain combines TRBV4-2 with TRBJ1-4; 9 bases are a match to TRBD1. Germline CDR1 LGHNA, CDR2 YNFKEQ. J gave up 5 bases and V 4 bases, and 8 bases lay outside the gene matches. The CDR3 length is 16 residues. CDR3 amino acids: CASSRLGQGKNEKLFF. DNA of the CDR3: TGTGCCAGCAGCCGCCTAGGACAGGGGAAAAATGAAAAACTGTTTTTT.

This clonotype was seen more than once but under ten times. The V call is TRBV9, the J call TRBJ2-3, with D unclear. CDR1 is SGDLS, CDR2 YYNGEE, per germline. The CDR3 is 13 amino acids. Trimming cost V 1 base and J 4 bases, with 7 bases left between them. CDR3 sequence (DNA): TGTGCCAGCAGCGTAACCCAAGCAGATACGCAGTATTTT. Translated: CASSVTQADTQYF.

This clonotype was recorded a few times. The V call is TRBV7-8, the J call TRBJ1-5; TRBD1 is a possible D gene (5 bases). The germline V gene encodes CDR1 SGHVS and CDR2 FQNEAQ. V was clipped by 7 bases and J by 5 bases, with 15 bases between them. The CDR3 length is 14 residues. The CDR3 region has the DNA TGTGCCAGCACCTACACAGGTTTTGATCAGCCCCAGCATTTT. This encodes CASTYTGFDQPQHF.

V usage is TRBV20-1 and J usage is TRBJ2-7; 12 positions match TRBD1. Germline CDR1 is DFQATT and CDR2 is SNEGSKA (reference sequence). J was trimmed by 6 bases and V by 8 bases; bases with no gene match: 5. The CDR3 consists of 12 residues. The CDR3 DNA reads TGCAGTCCGGGACAGGGGGCGACCGAGCAGTACTTC. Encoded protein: CSPGQGATEQYF.

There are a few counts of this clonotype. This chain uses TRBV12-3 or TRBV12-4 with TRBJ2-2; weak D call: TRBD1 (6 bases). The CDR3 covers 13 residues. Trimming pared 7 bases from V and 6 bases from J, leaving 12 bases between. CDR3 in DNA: TGTGCCAGCACGAGGGGGATGGCCGGGGAGCTGTTTTTT. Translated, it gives CASTRGMAGELFF.

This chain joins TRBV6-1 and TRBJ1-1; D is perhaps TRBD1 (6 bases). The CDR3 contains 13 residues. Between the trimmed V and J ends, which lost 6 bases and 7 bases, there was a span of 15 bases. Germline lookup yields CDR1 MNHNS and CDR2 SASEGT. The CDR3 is CASRPRGGVEAFF. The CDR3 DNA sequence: TGTGCCAGCAGGCCACGGGGGGGCGTTGAAGCTTTCTTT.

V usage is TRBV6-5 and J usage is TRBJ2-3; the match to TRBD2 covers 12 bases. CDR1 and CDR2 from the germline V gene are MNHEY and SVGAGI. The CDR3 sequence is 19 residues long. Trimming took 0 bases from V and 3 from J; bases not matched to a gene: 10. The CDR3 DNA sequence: TGTGCCAGCAGTTACTCGAGGGCTAGCGGGGGGGCCGATACAGATACGCAGTATTTT. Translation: CASSYSRASGGADTDTQYF.

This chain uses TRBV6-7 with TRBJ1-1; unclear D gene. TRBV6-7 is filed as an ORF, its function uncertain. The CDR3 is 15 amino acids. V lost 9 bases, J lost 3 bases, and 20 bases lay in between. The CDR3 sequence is CARPRSKYCDTEAFF. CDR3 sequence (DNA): TGTGCCAGACCCAGGTCCAAGTATTGTGACACTGAAGCTTTCTTT.

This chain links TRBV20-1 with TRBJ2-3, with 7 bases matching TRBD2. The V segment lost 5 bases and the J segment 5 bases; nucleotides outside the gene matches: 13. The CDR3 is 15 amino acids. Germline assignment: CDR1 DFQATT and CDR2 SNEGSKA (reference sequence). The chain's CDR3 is CSAFLGGGFEDTQYF. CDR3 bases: TGCAGTGCTTTCCTGGGGGGGGGATTCGAAGATACGCAGTATTTT.